The 28 T cell receptor beta chains reported below all come from one sample, sequenced in a study of CXCR3-negative and CXCR3-positive naive CD8 T cells. Through 5' RACE with UMI labels, the TRB cDNA libraries were prepared. After re-calling the 5' RACE reads, TCRdb lists one entry per CDR3 protein, DNA absent. The sample table sets out about 40,000 distinct CDR3 sequences. The specimen sequenced was memory CD8+ T cells from blood. The receptors derive from a human donor in good health. Some clones in this sample may be carry-over from other donors' samples.

This chain's CDR3 is CASSPSLSERETQYF. The chain couples TRBV7-9 to TRBJ2-5; TCRdb's D gene call, TRBD2, goes unchecked for lack of DNA. The CDR3 has 15 residues. Germline CDR1 and CDR2: SEHNR and FQNEAQ (reference sequence).

The J gene is TRBJ2-5, the V gene TRBV3-1; TCRdb's assignment of TRBD2 cannot be checked, as there is no DNA. This CDR3 is built from 16 residues. Germline V lookup: CDR1 LGHDT, CDR2 YNNKEL (reference sequence). The chain's CDR3 is CASSPTSGGSQETQYF.

V and J are TRBV7-2 and TRBJ2-3; TCRdb picks TRBD2, but there is no DNA to check that call. CDR1 is SGHTA, CDR2 FQGNSA, per germline. This CDR3 is built from 14 residues. CDR3: CASSLGLLTDTQYF.

This chain joins TRBV7-2 and TRBJ2-1. The CDR3 is 12 amino acids. Germline CDR1 SGHTA, CDR2 FQGNSA. The chain's CDR3 is CASSFHGNEQFF.

J is TRBJ2-2 and V is TRBV7-9; with no DNA, the TCRdb D assignment of TRBD1 cannot be verified. CDR1 is SEHNR, CDR2 FQNEAQ, per germline (reference sequence). This CDR3 has 15 residues. The chain's CDR3 is CASSPSGPSTGELFF.

This chain uses TRBV5-5 with TRBJ2-3; the D gene TCRdb calls, TRBD2, cannot be checked with no DNA. Per germline, CDR1 SGHKS and CDR2 YYEKEE (reference sequence). The CDR3 consists of 16 residues. The CDR3 is CASSFGALGSTDTQYF.

The chain joins TRBV20-1 to TRBJ1-3. Germline CDR1 DFQATT, CDR2 SNEGSKA (reference sequence). The CDR3 length is 16 residues. The CDR3 loop is CSARDIMGDSGNTIYF.

The rearrangement links TRBV7-2 to TRBJ2-3; no DNA is available, so the TRBD1 call from TCRdb remains unchecked. CDR3 size: 14 residues. Looked up from germline, CDR1 is SGHTA and CDR2 is FQGNSA. The CDR3 loop reads CASILAGATDTQYF.

V gene TRBV9 combines with J gene TRBJ1-2. The CDR3 is 15 residues long. Germline values: CDR1 SGDLS, CDR2 YYNGEE. The CDR3 protein is CASSVVSGPSYGYTF.

The chain has TRBV4-3 and TRBJ2-1; TCRdb's D call, TRBD2, is unchecked because there is no DNA. CDR1 and CDR2 from the germline V gene are LGHNA and YSLEER. The CDR3 runs 15 residues. CDR3 protein: CASSPEYGPPNEQFF.

The chain couples TRBV20-1 to TRBJ2-7; absent DNA, TCRdb's TRBD2 call cannot be checked. The CDR3 has 17 amino acids. Germline V lookup: CDR1 DFQATT, CDR2 SNEGSKA (reference sequence). CDR3 protein: CSARDWGTSGGTYEQYF.

V usage is TRBV20-1 and J usage is TRBJ2-1; there is no DNA to check the TCRdb D call of TRBD1. Germline-derived CDR1 and CDR2 are DFQATT and SNEGSKA (reference sequence). The CDR3 has 14 amino acids. CDR3 protein: CSASGTDQYNEQFF.

The rearrangement joins TRBV29-1 to TRBJ1-1. CDR1 and CDR2 (germline): SQVTM, ANQGSEA. There are 11 residues in the CDR3. The CDR3 region is CSVPMNTEAFF.

The rearrangement joins TRBV24-1 to TRBJ2-1; the TCRdb D gene call, TRBD2, has no DNA to confirm it. The CDR3 is 15 amino acids. Germline V lookup: CDR1 KGHDR, CDR2 SFDVKD. CDR3 in amino acids: CATSDGLVLGNEQFF.

The V and J genes are TRBV2 and TRBJ1-5. This CDR3 is built from 12 residues. Germline V gene sequence: CDR1 SNHLY, CDR2 FYNNEI. CDR3 region: CASSEEPPPQHF.

This sequence joins TRBV6-4 and TRBJ2-3; absent DNA, TCRdb's TRBD2 call cannot be checked. Germline CDR1 is MRHNA and CDR2 is SNTAGT. CDR3 length: 16 amino acids. The CDR3 is CASSPRTSVGADTQYF.

The J gene is TRBJ2-7, the V gene TRBV29-1; as DNA is missing, the TRBD1 call by TCRdb cannot be tested. The CDR3 length is 15 residues. Germline V CDR1 and CDR2: SQVTM, ANQGSEA. CDR3 region: CSVEVTQGVVDEQYF.

The chain recombines TRBV30 with TRBJ2-2; TCRdb calls TRBD1, which cannot be checked without DNA. This CDR3 comprises 17 residues. Germline CDR1 and CDR2: GTSNPN and SVGIG (reference sequence). The CDR3 reads CALEGPGWTGNTGELFF.

The J gene is TRBJ2-7, the V gene TRBV29-1. The germline V gene has CDR1 SQVTM and CDR2 ANQGSEA. The CDR3 has 12 amino acids. CDR3: CSFEGTTYEQYF.

This sequence joins TRBV4-3 and TRBJ2-7; TCRdb's D gene call, TRBD2, goes unchecked for lack of DNA. The germline CDR1 and CDR2 sequences are LGHNA and YSLEER. CDR3 length equals 15 residues. CDR3 protein: CASSQEVMGRYEQYF.

This rearrangement joins TRBV20-1 to TRBJ2-7; the TRBD1 assignment by TCRdb is unverifiable without DNA. Looked up from germline, CDR1 is DFQATT and CDR2 is SNEGSKA (reference sequence). The CDR3 spans 12 residues. The chain's CDR3 is CSADRVVNEQYF.

This rearrangement joins TRBV28 to TRBJ1-5. CDR1 and CDR2 from the germline V gene are MDHEN and SYDVKM. The CDR3 consists of 14 residues. The CDR3 loop is CASSYPEAVLPQHF.

This chain links TRBV4-3 with TRBJ1-2; TCRdb's D gene call, TRBD1, goes unchecked for lack of DNA. This CDR3 has 15 residues. CDR1 is LGHNA and CDR2 is YSLEER in the germline V gene. This CDR3 reads CASSQGEGGVYGYTF.

J is TRBJ2-7 and V is TRBV29-1; TCRdb names TRBD1, which stays unverified in the absence of DNA. Germline values: CDR1 SQVTM, CDR2 ANQGSEA. There are 13 residues in the CDR3. The CDR3 loop reads CSARAQGAYEQYF.

The rearrangement uses TRBV13 and TRBJ1-2; lacking DNA, the TRBD1 call made by TCRdb goes unchecked. The germline CDR1 and CDR2 sequences are PRHDT and FYEKMQ (reference sequence). This CDR3 spans 15 amino acids. The CDR3 spells CASSPGTGGVHGYTF.

V usage is TRBV28 and J usage is TRBJ2-7; TCRdb names TRBD2, which stays unverified in the absence of DNA. Looked up from germline, CDR1 is MDHEN and CDR2 is SYDVKM. This CDR3 spans 14 amino acids. CDR3 loop: CASGGEGVGYEQYF.

The chain joins TRBV7-6 to TRBJ2-4; TCRdb's D call, TRBD2, is unchecked because there is no DNA. The CDR3 is 15 amino acids. CDR1 and CDR2 (germline): SGHVS, FNYEAQ. The chain's CDR3 is CASSLGAGAKNIQYF.

The rearrangement joins TRBV18 to TRBJ2-1; the D gene TCRdb calls, TRBD1, cannot be checked with no DNA. The V gene's germline CDR1 is KGHSH and CDR2 LQKENI. The CDR3 runs 14 residues. CDR3 amino acids: CASSHPDRVLEQFF.